The text below deals with one T cell receptor (beta chain). Its cognate antigen is unknown. Germline V gives CDR1 SEHNR, CDR2 FQNEAQ (reference sequence). There are 12 residues in the CDR3. Trimming took 2 bases from V and 6 from J, leaving 6 bases between them. From RNA transcripts, TCR beta CDR3 regions were amplified. In the first-round RT-PCR of the TCR CDR3, the HTBI primer set was used. From the multiplex PCR reads, TCRdb called clonotypes with MiXCR, one entry per CDR3 protein. The sample lists about 320,000 distinct CDR3 sequences, 15% to 20% seen once, with approximately 35% in the top ten. This sample was taken from a study of T cells in Graves' hyperthyroidism and ophthalmopathy. Findings and caveats of the study: Within blood appeared most thyroid clonotypes that had expanded above 0.001.

The sequence was collected from a man in his thirties or forties with Graves' hyperthyroidism. The chain carries TRBV7-9 and TRBJ2-3; no clear D gene. Material: blood. The CDR3 DNA sequence: TGTGCCAGCAGCTTAATCGTTGATACGCAGTATTTT. It is translated as CASSLIVDTQYF.